This is a list of T cell receptor beta chains from one sample in a study of cytomegalovirus exposure and HLA in healthy donors. Repertoires were generated with immunoSEQ multiplex PCR, while TCRdb's copy carries only in-frame clones and drops some. The data contain around 99,000 clones, approximately 79% of them seen just once; the ten biggest clones take up around 13%. Sequenced material: PBMCs. The receptor set was obtained from a woman in her forties in good health and CMV-seropositive. Both conserved end residues are part of each CDR3. The order of the fields is clone size, D gene, V gene, J gene, CDR3 protein, CDR3 DNA. The D gene is left open where the match is weak. For some rows the clone size is stated as once, few or many, or as a class when expanded; others skip it.

abundance: -; d_gene: TRBD1; v_gene: TRBV15; j_gene: TRBJ2-1; CDR3aa: CATSAYQGAPTSDEQFF; CDR3nt: TGTGCCACCAGCGCTTACCAGGGGGCCCCCACAAGCGATGAGCAGTTCTTC
abundance: -; d_gene: -; v_gene: TRBV6-6; j_gene: TRBJ2-5; CDR3aa: CASSYSRVQETQYF; CDR3nt: TGTGCCAGCAGTTACTCGAGGGTCCAAGAGACCCAGTACTTC
abundance: -; d_gene: -; v_gene: TRBV6-6; j_gene: TRBJ2-3; CDR3aa: CASRVRRGADTQYF; CDR3nt: TGTGCCAGCAGGGTGAGGAGGGGTGCAGATACGCAGTATTTT
abundance: -; d_gene: -; v_gene: TRBV19; j_gene: TRBJ2-3; CDR3aa: CASATRDTQYF; CDR3nt: TGTGCCAGCGCGACGAGGGATACGCAGTATTTT
abundance: few; d_gene: -; v_gene: TRBV28; j_gene: TRBJ1-2; CDR3aa: CASSNRVGYTF; CDR3nt: TGTGCCAGCAGTAACAGGGTTGGCTACACCTTC
abundance: -; d_gene: TRBD1; v_gene: TRBV4-2; j_gene: TRBJ1-1; CDR3aa: CASSPGQGALEAFF; CDR3nt: TGTGCCAGCAGCCCAGGACAGGGGGCTCTTGAAGCTTTCTTT
abundance: -; d_gene: TRBD1; v_gene: TRBV5-1; j_gene: TRBJ1-1; CDR3aa: CASSLDKQGGNTEAFF; CDR3nt: TGCGCCAGCAGCTTGGACAAACAGGGGGGGAACACTGAAGCTTTCTTT
abundance: -; d_gene: -; v_gene: TRBV10-3; j_gene: TRBJ1-1; CDR3aa: CAISFPRDSLNTEAFF; CDR3nt: TGTGCCATCAGCTTCCCCCGGGACTCCTTGAACACTGAAGCTTTCTTT
abundance: -; d_gene: TRBD1; v_gene: TRBV6-6; j_gene: TRBJ1-6; CDR3aa: CASSPGQGGSPLHF; CDR3nt: TGTGCCAGCAGTCCGGGACAGGGTGGTTCACCCCTCCACTTT
abundance: -; d_gene: -; v_gene: TRBV7-9; j_gene: TRBJ2-3; CDR3aa: CASSLDGAMAEQYF; CDR3nt: TGTGCCAGCAGCTTAGATGGAGCGATGGCGGAGCAGTATTTT
abundance: -; d_gene: TRBD1; v_gene: TRBV7-9; j_gene: TRBJ1-1; CDR3aa: CASSPFGTGGNTEAFF; CDR3nt: TGTGCCAGCAGCCCATTCGGGACAGGGGGCAACACTGAAGCTTTCTTT
abundance: -; d_gene: TRBD1; v_gene: TRBV7-9; j_gene: TRBJ1-1; CDR3aa: CASSLRQGNTEAFF; CDR3nt: TGTGCCAGCAGCTTACGACAGGGGAACACTGAAGCTTTCTTT
abundance: -; d_gene: TRBD1; v_gene: TRBV5-1; j_gene: TRBJ2-5; CDR3aa: CASSLQGATQETQYF; CDR3nt: TGCGCCAGCAGCTTACAGGGGGCAACTCAAGAGACCCAGTACTTC
abundance: -; d_gene: -; v_gene: TRBV30; j_gene: TRBJ1-1; CDR3aa: CAWTPTGGDTEAFF; CDR3nt: TGTGCCTGGACCCCAACGGGAGGGGACACTGAAGCTTTCTTT
abundance: -; d_gene: TRBD1; v_gene: TRBV5-4; j_gene: TRBJ1-4; CDR3aa: CASSLDRGDEKLFF; CDR3nt: TGTGCCAGCAGCCTGGACAGGGGGGATGAAAAACTGTTTTTT
abundance: -; d_gene: -; v_gene: TRBV9; j_gene: TRBJ2-5; CDR3aa: CASSVAGGMRETQYF; CDR3nt: TGTGCCAGCAGCGTAGCAGGCGGGATGAGAGAGACCCAGTACTTC
abundance: -; d_gene: -; v_gene: TRBV19; j_gene: TRBJ1-1; CDR3aa: CATKGLMNTEAFF; CDR3nt: TGTGCCACCAAGGGGCTTATGAACACTGAAGCTTTCTTT
abundance: -; d_gene: -; v_gene: TRBV5-6; j_gene: TRBJ1-5; CDR3aa: CASSLFQFNQPQHF; CDR3nt: TGTGCCAGCAGCTTATTCCAGTTTAATCAGCCCCAGCATTTT
abundance: -; d_gene: TRBD1; v_gene: TRBV2; j_gene: TRBJ1-2; CDR3aa: CASSEGAGGAYGYTF; CDR3nt: TGTGCCAGCAGTGAAGGGGCAGGGGGTGCCTATGGCTACACCTTC
abundance: -; d_gene: TRBD2; v_gene: TRBV9; j_gene: TRBJ2-3; CDR3aa: CASSVDSGGSTDTQYF; CDR3nt: TGTGCCAGCAGCGTAGACAGCGGGGGAAGCACAGATACGCAGTATTTT